This T cell receptor (beta chain) was identified in a study of blood T cell repertoires in COVID-19. As for the study in general: The samples span acute and convalescent COVID-19 from the United States, Italy and Spain. T cells, B-cell-depleted T cells, or PBMCs supplied cDNA or gDNA.

Per the study methods: Estimation of nucleated cell counts was performed using reference gene primer amplification. Some clones are missing from TCRdb's copy, which holds only in-frame ones; the method was immunoSEQ multiplex PCR. V and J calls and clone size are those listed in that table; D and trimming were worked out from the DNA. This sample carries tens of thousands of clones, 85% to 90% of them seen once, and the ten largest clones take about 10%. CDR1 and CDR2 from the germline V gene are SQVTM and ANQGSEA. The CDR3 runs to 16 residues. V shed 7 bases, J shed 0 bases, and the junction held 13 bases outside the gene matches.

The receptor was isolated from a man aged 30 to 45 with active or convalescent COVID-19. The chain uses TRBV29-1 and TRBJ2-7; 9 bases line up with TRBD2. The sample consisted of peripheral blood. The CDR3 DNA reads TGCAGCGCTACGCAAAGAGCTAGCGGGGACTCCTACGAGCAGTACTTC. The encoded protein is CSATQRASGDSYEQYF.